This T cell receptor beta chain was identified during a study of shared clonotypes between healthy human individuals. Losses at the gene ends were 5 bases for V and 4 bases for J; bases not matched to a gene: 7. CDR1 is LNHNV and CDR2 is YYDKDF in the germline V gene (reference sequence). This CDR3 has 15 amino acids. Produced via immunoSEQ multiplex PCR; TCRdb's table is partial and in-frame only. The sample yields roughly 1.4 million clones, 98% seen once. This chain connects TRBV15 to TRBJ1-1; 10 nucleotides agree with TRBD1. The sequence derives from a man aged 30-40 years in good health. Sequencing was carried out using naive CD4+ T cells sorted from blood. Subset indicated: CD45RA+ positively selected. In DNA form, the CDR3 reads TGTGCCACCAGCGGAACCCGGGACAGGGGCACTGAAGCTTTCTTT. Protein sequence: CATSGTRDRGTEAFF.